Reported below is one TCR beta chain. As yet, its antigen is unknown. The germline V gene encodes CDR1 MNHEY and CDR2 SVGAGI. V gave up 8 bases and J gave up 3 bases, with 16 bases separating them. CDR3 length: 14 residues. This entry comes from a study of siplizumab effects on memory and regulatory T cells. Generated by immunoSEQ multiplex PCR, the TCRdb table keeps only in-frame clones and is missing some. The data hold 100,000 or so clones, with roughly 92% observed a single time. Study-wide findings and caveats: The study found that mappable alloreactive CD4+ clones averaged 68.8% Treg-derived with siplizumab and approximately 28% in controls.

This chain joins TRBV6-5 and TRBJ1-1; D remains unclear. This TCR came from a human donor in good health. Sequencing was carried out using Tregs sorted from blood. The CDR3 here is CASAMKFADTEAFF. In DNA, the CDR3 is TGTGCCAGCGCTATGAAGTTTGCGGACACTGAAGCTTTCTTT.